The 17 T cell receptor beta chains in this list originate from one sample, sequenced in a study of spatial heterogeneity in lung cancer (dated by TCRdb to the late 2010s). Reading the label with the study, this specimen's time point is: blood at routine non-recurrence follow-up after resection. Without any cell sorting, TCR sequencing was performed on whole RNA extracted either from tumor and nontumor lung tissue or from cryopreserved PBMC samples. The protocol used for the library was 5' RACE. The sequencer was a NextSeq 500. TCRdb passed the public sequencing reads through fastp at Q25 and MiXCR, retaining productive beta sequences. All rows with the same CDR3 protein become a single entry with the most common DNA and genes. Across this sample there are around 120,000 distinct CDR3 sequences, with approximately 12% seen only once. Roughly 15% of the sample is held by the ten biggest clonotypes.

Specimen: PBMCs, collected at follow-up. The receptor set was obtained from a male donor with early-stage non-small cell lung cancer.

The chain has TRBV6-2 or TRBV6-3 and TRBJ1-6; 9 bases are shared with TRBD1. V lost 6 bases and J lost 9; bases outside the gene matches: 9. The germline CDR1 and CDR2 sequences are MNHEY and SVGEGT. The CDR3 totals 15 residues. CDR3 sequence (DNA): TGTGCCAGCAGCCACGGACAGGGGCCCTCTTCACCCCTCCACTTT. This sequence encodes CASSHGQGPSSPLHF.

A few counts support this clonotype. The DNA for the CDR3 is TGTGCCAGCAGCCCACCGGGATCCACCTCCTACAATGAGCAGTTCTTC. Translated: CASSPPGSTSYNEQFF. The V call is TRBV7-2, the J call TRBJ2-1; D perhaps matches TRBD2 (5 bases). The CDR3 extends over 16 amino acids. V was trimmed by 5 bases and J by 0 bases, leaving 14 bases between them. From germline, CDR1 is SGHTA and CDR2 FQGNSA.

This chain joins TRBV6-1 and TRBJ1-1; the D is unclear. The CDR3 has 14 residues. Trimming left V 0 bases short and J 4 bases short, with 9 bases between. Germline V gives CDR1 MNHNS, CDR2 SASEGT. CDR3 sequence reads: CASSEARAATEAFF. The CDR3 nucleotides read TGTGCCAGCAGTGAAGCGAGGGCAGCCACTGAAGCTTTCTTT.

This clonotype was observed a few times. The chain uses TRBV28 and TRBJ2-7; TRBD2 is a possible D gene (5 bases). The CDR3 consists of 15 residues. From germline, CDR1 is MDHEN and CDR2 SYDVKM. V shed 4 bases and J shed 3 bases, with 16 bases lying between them. CDR3 protein: CASSSPGPGGYEQYF. CDR3 DNA sequence: TGTGCCAGCAGTTCGCCGGGCCCCGGAGGCTACGAGCAGTACTTC.

This clonotype was observed a few times. This chain uses TRBV18 with TRBJ2-7; D gene unclear. The germline V gene encodes CDR1 KGHSH and CDR2 LQKENI. This CDR3 comprises 12 residues. V lost 6 bases to trimming and J lost 2 bases, with 8 bases between them. The CDR3: CASSSPTYEQYF. The CDR3 bases are TGTGCCAGCTCCTCACCGACCTACGAGCAGTACTTC.

This chain uses TRBV20-1 with TRBJ2-3; tentatively, D is TRBD1 (6 bases). Looked up from germline, CDR1 is DFQATT and CDR2 is SNEGSKA (reference sequence). There are 14 residues in the CDR3. The CDR3 DNA reads TGCCTCCCGCAAGTGGGGGCGCTTATAGATACGCAGTATTTT. Translation gives CLPQVGALIDTQYF.

This chain uses TRBV9 with TRBJ2-4; D may be TRBD2 (5 bases). There are 16 residues in the CDR3. Trimming took 0 bases from V and 0 from J, leaving 10 bases between them. Germline V gives CDR1 SGDLS, CDR2 YYNGEE. CDR3 DNA sequence: TGTGCCAGCAGCGTAGGGGAGCTTCTAGCCAAAAACATTCAGTACTTC. Its translation is CASSVGELLAKNIQYF.

This clonotype was detected only a few times. This chain links TRBV5-1 with TRBJ2-3; TRBD2 agrees at 8 bases. The junction had 4 bases not matched to a gene; V was cut back by 0 bases and J by 1 base. The germline V gene has CDR1 SGHRS and CDR2 YFSETQ. The CDR3 has 16 amino acids. The CDR3 region is CASSLGALAGTDTQYF. As DNA, the CDR3 is TGCGCCAGCAGCTTGGGGGCACTAGCGGGCACAGATACGCAGTATTTT.

Turning to this clonotype: The CDR3 does not close with the conserved phenylalanine or tryptophan, likely indicating a read error. It is unclear where the CDR3 begins or ends on the DNA, so no DNA is shown, and the CDR3 is as TCRdb lists it. V usage is TRBV6-1 and J usage is TRBJ2-7; the table calls TRBD2, which could not be checked here. Ends included, the CDR3 has 11 residues. Per germline, CDR1 MNHNS and CDR2 SASEGT. The CDR3 is CASSVGTLLSL.

A few counts support this clonotype. The chain uses TRBV7-2 and TRBJ2-2; weak D call: TRBD1 (6 bases). Germline V gene sequence: CDR1 SGHTA, CDR2 FQGNSA. The V gene lost 7 bases and the J gene lost 1 base, with 13 bases spanning the gap. The CDR3 is 15 residues long. CDR3 in amino acids: CASTQKQGNTGELFF. In DNA form, the CDR3 reads TGTGCCAGCACTCAGAAACAGGGGAACACCGGGGAGCTGTTTTTT.

V is TRBV12-3 or TRBV12-4 and J is TRBJ1-2, with D possibly being TRBD1 (6 bases). V lost 6 bases and J lost 4, with 12 bases in between. This CDR3 comprises 13 residues. The chain's CDR3 is CASSSQGSYGYTF. CDR3 in DNA: TGTGCCAGCAGCTCACAGGGCTCCTATGGCTACACCTTC.

The V gene is TRBV7-9, the J gene TRBJ2-3; D is perhaps TRBD1 or TRBD2 (5 bases each). The V and J ends lost 4 bases and 6 bases respectively, with 14 bases between them. CDR3 size: 14 residues. The V gene's germline CDR1 is SEHNR and CDR2 FQNEAQ (reference sequence). The DNA of the CDR3 is TGTGCCAGCAGCTCCCGGGGCCTGAGGGATACGCAGTATTTT. It codes for CASSSRGLRDTQYF.

This clonotype appeared many times. The rearrangement uses TRBV29-1 and TRBJ1-2; tentatively, D is TRBD1 (5 bases). V was cut by 5 bases and J by 0 bases, with 13 bases left in between. The CDR3 has 14 residues. Germline lookup yields CDR1 SQVTM and CDR2 ANQGSEA. This CDR3 is CSVSRQTANYGYTF. Written as DNA, the CDR3 is TGCAGCGTTTCCCGACAGACAGCTAACTATGGCTACACCTTC.

This clonotype has only a few counts. The V and J genes are TRBV27 and TRBJ2-5, with TRBD2 as a possible D gene (6 bases). Germline CDR1 reads MNHEY; CDR2 reads SMNVEV (reference sequence). V gave up 1 base and J gave up 5 bases, with 11 bases separating them. The CDR3 has 14 residues. This CDR3 reads CASSLLGRRETQYF. CDR3 DNA: TGTGCCAGCAGTTTATTAGGGAGGAGGGAGACCCAGTACTTC.

This clonotype was seen at least ten times. The chain uses TRBV29-1 and TRBJ1-1; D is unclear. V dropped 4 bases and J dropped 4 bases, with 19 bases sitting between them. The germline CDR1 and CDR2 sequences are SQVTM and ANQGSEA. This CDR3 is built from 15 residues. CDR3 amino acids: CSVAGTDGESTEAFF. For the CDR3, the DNA is TGCAGCGTTGCCGGTACGGACGGTGAGAGCACTGAAGCTTTCTTT.

This clonotype was seen a few times. The rearrangement joins TRBV2 to TRBJ2-2, with TRBD1 matching 8 bases. V dropped 8 bases and J dropped 2; count of bases not matched to a gene: 4. Germline CDR1 SNHLY, CDR2 FYNNEI. The CDR3 contains 14 residues. In nucleotides, the CDR3 is TGTGCCAGCGAAGGACAGGGTAACACCGGGGAGCTGTTTTTT. Protein product: CASEGQGNTGELFF.

The rearrangement uses TRBV5-4 and TRBJ2-7, with TRBD1 matching over 10 bases. The CDR3 covers 14 residues. V lost 2 bases to trimming and J lost 2 bases; unmatched junction nucleotides: 1. Germline values: CDR1 SGHNT, CDR2 YYREEE (reference sequence). The CDR3 region is CASSFDRGPYEQYF. The CDR3 nucleotides read TGTGCCAGCAGCTTCGACAGGGGGCCCTACGAGCAGTACTTC.